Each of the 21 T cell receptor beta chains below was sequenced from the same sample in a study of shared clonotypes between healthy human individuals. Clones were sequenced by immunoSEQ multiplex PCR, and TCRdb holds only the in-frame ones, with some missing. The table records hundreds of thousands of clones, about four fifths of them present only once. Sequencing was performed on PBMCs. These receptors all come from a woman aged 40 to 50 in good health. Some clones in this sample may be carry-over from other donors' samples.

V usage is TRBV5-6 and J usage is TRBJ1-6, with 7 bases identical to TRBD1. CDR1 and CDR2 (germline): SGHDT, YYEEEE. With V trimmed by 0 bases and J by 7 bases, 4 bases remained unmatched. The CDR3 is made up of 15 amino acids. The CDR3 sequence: CASSLVGQANSPLHF. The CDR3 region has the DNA TGTGCCAGCAGCTTGGTTGGACAGGCGAATTCACCCCTCCACTTT. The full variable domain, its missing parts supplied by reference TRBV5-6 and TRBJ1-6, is DAGVTQSPTHLIKTRGQQVTLRCSPKSGHDTVSWYQQALGQGPQFIFQYYEEEERQRGNFPDRFSGHQFPNYSSELNVNALLLGDSALYLCASSLVGQANSPLHFGNGTRLTVT.

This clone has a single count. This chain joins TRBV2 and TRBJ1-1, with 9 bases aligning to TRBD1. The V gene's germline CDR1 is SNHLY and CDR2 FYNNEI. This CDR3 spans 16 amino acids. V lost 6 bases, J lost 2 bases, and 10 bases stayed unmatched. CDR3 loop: CASRRTGVRGNTEAFF. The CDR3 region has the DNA TGTGCCAGCAGGAGGACAGGGGTGAGGGGAAACACTGAAGCTTTCTTT.

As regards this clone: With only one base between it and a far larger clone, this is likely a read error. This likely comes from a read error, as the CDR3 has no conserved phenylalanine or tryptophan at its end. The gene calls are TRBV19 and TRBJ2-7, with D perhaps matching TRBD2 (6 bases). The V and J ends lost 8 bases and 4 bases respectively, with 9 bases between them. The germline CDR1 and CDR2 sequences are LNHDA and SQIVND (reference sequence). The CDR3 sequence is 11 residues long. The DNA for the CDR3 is TGTGCCAGTGATGGGGGGTACGAGCAGTACCTC. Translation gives CASDGGYEQYL.

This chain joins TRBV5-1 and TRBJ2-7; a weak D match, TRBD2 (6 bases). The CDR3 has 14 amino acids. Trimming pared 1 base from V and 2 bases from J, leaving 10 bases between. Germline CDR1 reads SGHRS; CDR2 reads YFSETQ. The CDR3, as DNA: TGCGCCAGCAGCTTGAAGGGAGGCCCCTACGAGCAGTACTTC. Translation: CASSLKGGPYEQYF.

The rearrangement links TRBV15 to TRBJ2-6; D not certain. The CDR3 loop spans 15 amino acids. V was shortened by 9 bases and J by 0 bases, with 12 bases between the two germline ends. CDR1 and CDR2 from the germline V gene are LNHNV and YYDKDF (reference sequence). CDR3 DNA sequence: TGTGCCACAAACCCGGGCGTCTCTGGGGCCAACGTCCTGACTTTC. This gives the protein CATNPGVSGANVLTF.

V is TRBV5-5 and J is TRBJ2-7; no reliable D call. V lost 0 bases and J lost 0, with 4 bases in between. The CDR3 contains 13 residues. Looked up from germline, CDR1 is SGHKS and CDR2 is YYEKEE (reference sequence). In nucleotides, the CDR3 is TGTGCCAGCAGCTTGGTCACCTCCTACGAGCAGTACTTC. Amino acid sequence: CASSLVTSYEQYF. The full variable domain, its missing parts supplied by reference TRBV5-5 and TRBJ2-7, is DAGVTQSPTHLIKTRGQQVTLRCSPISGHKSVSWYQQVLGQGPQFIFQYYEKEERGRGNFPDRFSARQFPNYSSELNVNALLLGDSALYLCASSLVTSYEQYFGPGTRLTVT.

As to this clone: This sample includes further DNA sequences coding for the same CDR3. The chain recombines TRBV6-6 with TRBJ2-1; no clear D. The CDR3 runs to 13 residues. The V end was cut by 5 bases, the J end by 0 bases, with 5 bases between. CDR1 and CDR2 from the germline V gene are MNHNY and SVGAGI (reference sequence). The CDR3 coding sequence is TGTGCCAGCAGTCCGAGCTCCTACAATGAGCAGTTCTTC. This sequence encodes CASSPSSYNEQFF.

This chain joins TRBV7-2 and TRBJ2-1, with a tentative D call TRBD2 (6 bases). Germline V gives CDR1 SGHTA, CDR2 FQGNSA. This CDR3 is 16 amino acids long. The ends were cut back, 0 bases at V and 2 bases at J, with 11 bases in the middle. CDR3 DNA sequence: TGTGCCAGCAGCTTAGCAGGTAGCGGAACCTACAATGAGCAGTTCTTC. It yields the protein CASSLAGSGTYNEQFF.

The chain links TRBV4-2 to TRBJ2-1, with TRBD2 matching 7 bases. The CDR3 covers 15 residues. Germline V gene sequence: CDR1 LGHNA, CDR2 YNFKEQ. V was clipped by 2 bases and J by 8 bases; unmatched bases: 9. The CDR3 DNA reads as TGTGCCAGCAGCCAAACAGCGGGGTCTCTGGATGAGCAGTTCTTC. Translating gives CASSQTAGSLDEQFF.

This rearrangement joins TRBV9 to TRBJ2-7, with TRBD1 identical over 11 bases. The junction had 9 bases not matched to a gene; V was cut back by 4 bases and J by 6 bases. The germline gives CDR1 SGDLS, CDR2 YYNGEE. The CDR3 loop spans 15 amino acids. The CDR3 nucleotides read TGTGCCAGCAGCCCGAATGGACAGGGGGCCTTCGAGCAGTACTTC. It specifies CASSPNGQGAFEQYF.

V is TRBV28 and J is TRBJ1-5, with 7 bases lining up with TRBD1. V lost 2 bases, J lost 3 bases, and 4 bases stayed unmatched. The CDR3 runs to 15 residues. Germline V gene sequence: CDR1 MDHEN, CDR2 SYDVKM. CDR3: CASSLLTGNNQPQHF. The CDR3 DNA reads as TGTGCCAGCAGTTTACTGACAGGGAACAATCAGCCCCAGCATTTT.

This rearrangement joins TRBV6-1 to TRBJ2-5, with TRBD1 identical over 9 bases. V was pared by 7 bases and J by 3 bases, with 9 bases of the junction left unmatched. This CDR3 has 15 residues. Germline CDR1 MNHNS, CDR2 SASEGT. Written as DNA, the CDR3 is TGTGCCAGCATTGGGCGGGGACAGGGAGAAGAGACCCAGTACTTC. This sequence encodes CASIGRGQGEETQYF.

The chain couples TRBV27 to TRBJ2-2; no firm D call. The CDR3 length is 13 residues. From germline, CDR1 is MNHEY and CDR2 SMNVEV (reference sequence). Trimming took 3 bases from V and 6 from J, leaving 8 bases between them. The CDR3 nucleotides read TGTGCCAGCAGTTTCCCCTCAGCCGGGGAGCTGTTTTTT. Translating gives CASSFPSAGELFF.

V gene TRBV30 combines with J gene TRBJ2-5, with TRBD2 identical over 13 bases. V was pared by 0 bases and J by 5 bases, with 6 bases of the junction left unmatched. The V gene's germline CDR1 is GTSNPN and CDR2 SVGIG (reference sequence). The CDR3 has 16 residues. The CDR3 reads CAWSVGGLAGVETQYF. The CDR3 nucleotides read TGTGCCTGGAGTGTAGGCGGACTAGCGGGAGTGGAGACCCAGTACTTC.

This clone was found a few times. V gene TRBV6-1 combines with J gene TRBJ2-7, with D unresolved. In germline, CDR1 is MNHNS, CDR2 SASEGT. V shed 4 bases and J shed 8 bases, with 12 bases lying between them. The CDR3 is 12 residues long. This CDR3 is CASSVGNNQQYF. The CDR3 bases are TGTGCCAGCAGTGTAGGTAACAATCAGCAGTACTTC.

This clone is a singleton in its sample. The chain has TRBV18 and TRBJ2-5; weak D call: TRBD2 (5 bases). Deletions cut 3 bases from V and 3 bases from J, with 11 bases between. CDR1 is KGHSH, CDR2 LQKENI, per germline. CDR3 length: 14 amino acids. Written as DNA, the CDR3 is TGTGCCAGCTCACCCGGGAAGGTAAAAGAGACCCAGTACTTC. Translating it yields CASSPGKVKETQYF.

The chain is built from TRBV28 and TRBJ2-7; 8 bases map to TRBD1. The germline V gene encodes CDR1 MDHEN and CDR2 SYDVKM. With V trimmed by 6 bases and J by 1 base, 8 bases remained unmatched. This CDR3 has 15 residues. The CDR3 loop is CASSTTGGRSYEQYF. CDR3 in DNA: TGTGCCAGCAGCACCACAGGGGGGAGATCCTACGAGCAGTACTTC.

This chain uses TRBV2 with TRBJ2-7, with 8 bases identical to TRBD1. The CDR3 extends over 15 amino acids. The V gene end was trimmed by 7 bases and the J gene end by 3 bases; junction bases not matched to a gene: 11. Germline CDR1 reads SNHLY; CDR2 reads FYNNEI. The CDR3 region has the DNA TGTGCCAGCACCCTGGACAGGGAGCGTAGCTACGAGCAGTACTTC. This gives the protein CASTLDRERSYEQYF.

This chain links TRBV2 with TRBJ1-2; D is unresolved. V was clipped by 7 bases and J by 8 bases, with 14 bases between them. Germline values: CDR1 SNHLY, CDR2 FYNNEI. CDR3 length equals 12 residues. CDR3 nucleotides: TGTGCCAGCATCTGGCGGGCGGACGGCTACACCTTC. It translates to CASIWRADGYTF. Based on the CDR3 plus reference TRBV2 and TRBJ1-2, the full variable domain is EPEVTQTPSHQVTQMGQEVILRCVPISNHLYFYWYRQILGQKVEFLVSFYNNEISEKSEIFDDQFSVERPDGSNFTLKIRSTKLEDSAMYFCASIWRADGYTFGSGTRLTVV.

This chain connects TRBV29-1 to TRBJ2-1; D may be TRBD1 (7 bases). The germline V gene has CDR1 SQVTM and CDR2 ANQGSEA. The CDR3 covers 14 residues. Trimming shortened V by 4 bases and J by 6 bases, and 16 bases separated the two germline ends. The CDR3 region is CSVVVGQGGNEQFF. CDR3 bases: TGCAGCGTTGTCGTAGGGCAGGGGGGCAATGAGCAGTTCTTC.

CDR3 amino acids: CASSLRDPGLGGYTF. The CDR3 DNA is TGTGCCAGCAGCTTAAGGGACCCAGGGTTAGGCGGCTACACCTTC. The rearrangement links TRBV7-2 to TRBJ1-2; tentative D call: TRBD1 (5 bases). The CDR3 has 15 amino acids. Deletions cut 2 bases from V and 8 bases from J, with 18 bases between. The germline V gene encodes CDR1 SGHTA and CDR2 FQGNSA. Variable domain in full (rest from reference TRBV7-2 and TRBJ1-2): GAGVSQSPSNKVTEKGKDVELRCDPISGHTALYWYRQSLGQGLEFLIYFQGNSAPDKSGLPSDRFSAERTGGSVSTLTIQRTQQEDSAVYLCASSLRDPGLGGYTFGSGTRLTVV.